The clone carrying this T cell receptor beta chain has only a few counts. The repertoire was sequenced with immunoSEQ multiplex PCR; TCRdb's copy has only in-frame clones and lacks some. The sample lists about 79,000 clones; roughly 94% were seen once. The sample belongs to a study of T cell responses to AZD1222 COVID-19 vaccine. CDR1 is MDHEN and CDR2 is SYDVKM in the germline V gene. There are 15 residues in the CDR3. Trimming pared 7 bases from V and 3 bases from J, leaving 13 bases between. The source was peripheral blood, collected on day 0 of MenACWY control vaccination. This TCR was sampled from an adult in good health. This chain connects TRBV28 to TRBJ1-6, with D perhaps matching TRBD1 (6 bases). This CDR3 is CASMVSQGYNSPLHF. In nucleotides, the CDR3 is TGTGCCAGCATGGTATCACAGGGCTATAATTCACCCCTCCACTTT.